This TCR beta chain appears in the sequencing data of a study of blood T cells in healthy people across ages. This clonotype has at least ten counts. Sample-barcoded 5' priming and a J-beta primer mix drove a second PCR of roughly 7 to 11 cycles. Each cDNA molecule carried a tag from a template-switch adaptor that contained 12 random nucleotides. TCRdb ran MiXCR on the 5' RACE reads and lists one entry per CDR3 protein. The data hold hundreds of thousands of distinct CDR3 sequences, with about 29% observed a single time. Germline CDR1 and CDR2: SEHNR and FQNEAQ (reference sequence). The V end lost 5 bases, the J end lost 7 bases, and 12 bases lay between the germline ends. The CDR3 has 14 residues. The sample also formed part of further work on T cells of mothers and their children.

This chain uses TRBV7-9 with TRBJ1-6; D possibly corresponds to TRBD1 (5 bases). Material for sequencing was blood. This receptor was obtained from a boy aged 2 to 10 in good health. The CDR3 is CASSATVGNSPLHF. The CDR3 DNA sequence: TGTGCCAGCAGCGCGACAGTAGGGAATTCACCCCTCCACTTT.